Presented here are 31 T cell receptor beta chains from one specimen sequenced in a study of cytomegalovirus exposure and HLA in healthy donors. Clones were read by immunoSEQ multiplex PCR, and TCRdb kept only the in-frame ones, dropping some. Among hundreds of thousands of clones listed, 70% to 90% were seen once. The sequenced material came from PBMCs. Receptors originate from a woman aged 30 to 39 in good health and CMV-seropositive.

The chain uses TRBV10-3 and TRBJ2-7, with D maybe TRBD2 (6 bases). Trimming cost V 0 bases and J 4 bases, with 7 bases left between them. Germline loops: CDR1 ENHRY, CDR2 SYGVKD. The CDR3 extends over 13 amino acids. The CDR3 is CAISESREYEQYF. For the CDR3, the DNA is TGTGCCATCAGTGAGTCCCGGGAGTACGAGCAGTACTTC.

For the CDR3, the DNA is TGTGCCAGCAGCGTAGAAGGCAGGGGGCCCGAGACCCAGTACTTC. Translation: CASSVEGRGPETQYF. This chain joins TRBV9 and TRBJ2-5, with 8 bases fitting TRBD1. The CDR3 spans 15 residues. With 0 bases clipped from V and 5 bases from J, the junction kept 6 bases outside the gene matches. Germline loops: CDR1 SGDLS, CDR2 YYNGEE. Drawing the rest from reference TRBV9 and TRBJ2-5, the complete variable domain is DSGVTQTPKHLITATGQRVTLRCSPRSGDLSVYWYQQSLDQGLQFLIQYYNGEERAKGNILERFSAQQFPDLHSELNLSSLELGDSALYFCASSVEGRGPETQYFGPGTRLLVL.

The V and J genes are TRBV18 and TRBJ2-5; perhaps TRBD1 as D (6 bases). This CDR3 is built from 15 residues. Germline values: CDR1 KGHSH, CDR2 LQKENI. The ends were cut back, 5 bases at V and 4 bases at J, with 17 bases in the middle. CDR3 protein: CASSAQGRSGETQYF. The CDR3 DNA sequence: TGTGCCAGCTCAGCGCAGGGGCGGAGCGGAGAGACCCAGTACTTC.

V and J are TRBV19 and TRBJ1-5; possible D gene TRBD1, 6 bases. This CDR3 is built from 15 residues. The germline gives CDR1 LNHDA, CDR2 SQIVND (reference sequence). V gave up 8 bases and J gave up 0 bases, with 14 bases separating them. The CDR3 nucleotides read TGTGCCAGTTCTCCAGGGGTCTATAGCAATCAGCCCCAGCATTTT. This translates into CASSPGVYSNQPQHF.

The rearrangement joins TRBV4-1 to TRBJ2-7, with D perhaps TRBD1 (5 bases). Germline values: CDR1 MGHRA, CDR2 YSYEKL. V dropped 1 base and J dropped 5 bases, with 24 bases sitting between them. The CDR3 is 18 amino acids. The CDR3 region is CASSQVRRQKLGFDEQYF. CDR3 DNA: TGCGCCAGCAGCCAAGTCCGAAGACAGAAACTGGGTTTCGACGAGCAGTACTTC.

Only one count was recorded for this clone. The chain employs TRBV2 and TRBJ2-2; TRBD1 matches 10 bases. The CDR3 runs to 14 residues. Looked up from germline, CDR1 is SNHLY and CDR2 is FYNNEI. The ends lost 6 bases at V and 4 bases at J; junction bases unmatched: 2. Here the CDR3 DNA reads TGTGCCAGCAGGGGACAGGGGACCACCGGGGAGCTGTTTTTT. Protein: CASRGQGTTGELFF.

The V and J genes are TRBV7-3 and TRBJ2-1; possibly TRBD2 for D (5 bases). The ends were cut back, 4 bases at V and 1 base at J, with 14 bases in the middle. Germline-derived CDR1 and CDR2 are SGHTA and FQGTGA. This CDR3 is built from 16 residues. CDR3 coding DNA: TGTGCCAGCAGCTCCTACTGGACTGCATCCTACAATGAGCAGTTCTTC. Translated, it gives CASSSYWTASYNEQFF.

This sequence joins TRBV19 and TRBJ2-2; D might be TRBD1 (5 bases). The CDR3 has 16 residues. V dropped 8 bases and J dropped 2 bases, with 18 bases sitting between them. The germline gives CDR1 LNHDA, CDR2 SQIVND (reference sequence). The CDR3 here is CASYPEPGFNTGELFF. The CDR3 nucleotides read TGTGCCAGTTACCCCGAACCAGGGTTCAACACCGGGGAGCTGTTTTTT.

V gene TRBV4-1 combines with J gene TRBJ1-1; 10 bases agree with TRBD1. Losses at the gene ends were 0 bases for V and 3 bases for J; bases not matched to a gene: 1. Germline V lookup: CDR1 MGHRA, CDR2 YSYEKL. This CDR3 spans 15 amino acids. In DNA form, the CDR3 reads TGCGCCAGCAGCCAAGAGGGGACAGGGGACACTGAAGCTTTCTTT. Protein sequence: CASSQEGTGDTEAFF.

The V call is TRBV18, the J call TRBJ2-2; a weak D match, TRBD2 (6 bases). Germline V gives CDR1 KGHSH, CDR2 LQKENI. Deletions cut 3 bases from V and 4 bases from J, with 12 bases between. The CDR3 is made up of 15 amino acids. CDR3 DNA: TGTGCCAGCTCACCGGTCGGGAGTGGCACCGGGGAGCTGTTTTTT. Residues: CASSPVGSGTGELFF.

The CDR3 loop reads CASSVGTSGYQETQYF. The CDR3 bases are TGTGCCAGCAGCGTAGGGACTAGCGGGTACCAAGAGACCCAGTACTTC. The rearrangement uses TRBV9 and TRBJ2-5; the match to TRBD2 covers 11 bases. With 0 bases clipped from V and 0 bases from J, the junction kept 1 base outside the gene matches. The CDR3 spans 16 residues. Germline lookup yields CDR1 SGDLS and CDR2 YYNGEE.

The genes are TRBV6-6 and TRBJ1-4, with 8 bases identical to TRBD1. Losses at the gene ends were 6 bases for V and 2 bases for J; bases not matched to a gene: 5. There are 15 residues in the CDR3. CDR1 and CDR2 (germline): MNHNY, SVGAGI (reference sequence). The CDR3 loop is CASRYQGATNEKLFF. The CDR3 DNA sequence: TGTGCCAGCAGGTATCAGGGGGCGACTAATGAAAAACTGTTTTTT.

The J gene is TRBJ2-7, the V gene TRBV30, with 8 bases that match TRBD1. Germline V gene lookup returns CDR1 GTSNPN and CDR2 SVGIG (reference sequence). V gave up 5 bases and J gave up 4 bases; unmatched junction bases: 10. The CDR3 contains 14 residues. The CDR3 nucleotides read TGTGCCTGGCAGTACGGGACAGGAGATTACGAGCAGTACTTC. Translating it yields CAWQYGTGDYEQYF.

The chain recombines TRBV19 with TRBJ2-5; TRBD1 matches at 7 bases. Germline CDR1 and CDR2: LNHDA and SQIVND (reference sequence). With V trimmed by 6 bases and J by 0 bases, 4 bases remained unmatched. The CDR3 covers 14 residues. In nucleotides, the CDR3 is TGTGCCAGTAGCCCGGGACAGAACCAAGAGACCCAGTACTTC. Protein: CASSPGQNQETQYF.

V and J are TRBV5-5 and TRBJ2-1, with D possibly being TRBD2 (5 bases). The V end lost 1 base, the J end lost 0 bases, and 11 bases lay between the germline ends. The CDR3 extends over 16 amino acids. CDR1 and CDR2 from the germline V gene are SGHKS and YYEKEE (reference sequence). The CDR3 DNA reads TGTGCCAGCAGCTTGTCGTTTACTAGCTCCTACAATGAGCAGTTCTTC. Translation gives CASSLSFTSSYNEQFF.

V and J are TRBV10-2 and TRBJ2-1; TRBD2 matches at 11 bases. V dropped 6 bases and J dropped 3; count of bases not matched to a gene: 7. Germline V gives CDR1 WSHSY, CDR2 SAAADI. CDR3 length: 16 amino acids. CDR3 coding DNA: TGCGCCAGCAGCGACGGGACTAGCGGAAACTACAATGAGCAGTTCTTC. Its translation is CASSDGTSGNYNEQFF.

The rearrangement joins TRBV6-1 to TRBJ2-1; 9 bases map to TRBD2. CDR3 length: 16 residues. V lost 4 bases, J lost 0 bases, and 4 bases stayed unmatched. Germline V gene sequence: CDR1 MNHNS, CDR2 SASEGT. Here the CDR3 reads CASSVHSGSSYNEQFF. The CDR3 DNA reads as TGTGCCAGCAGTGTACATAGCGGGAGCTCCTACAATGAGCAGTTCTTC.

The genes are TRBV5-1 and TRBJ2-3; a weak D match, TRBD1 (8 bases). The length of the CDR3 is 15 residues. Trimming shortened V by 3 bases and J by 2 bases, and 13 bases separated the two germline ends. CDR1 is SGHRS and CDR2 is YFSETQ in the germline V gene. The CDR3 spells CASSSTGGVTDTQYF. The DNA of the CDR3 is TGCGCCAGCAGCTCTACAGGGGGGGTCACAGATACGCAGTATTTT.

The chain uses TRBV18 and TRBJ2-1; 7 bases align to TRBD2. Germline CDR1 KGHSH, CDR2 LQKENI. The J segment lost 9 bases and the V segment lost 8 bases, leaving 13 bases of the junction unmatched. There are 14 residues in the CDR3. The CDR3 DNA sequence: TGTGCCAGCACCCCCCTAGCGGACCACAGTGAGCAGTTCTTC. This gives the protein CASTPLADHSEQFF.

The CDR3 DNA sequence: TGTGCCTGGAGTGGTCGTCAAGGGGCCCTAAGAGGCGAGCAGTACTTC. This codes for CAWSGRQGALRGEQYF. The chain combines TRBV30 with TRBJ2-7; D is possibly TRBD1 (5 bases). Trimming pared 1 base from V and 6 bases from J, leaving 22 bases between. This CDR3 contains 16 residues. Germline assignment: CDR1 GTSNPN and CDR2 SVGIG (reference sequence).

The J gene is TRBJ2-7, the V gene TRBV2, with TRBD1 as a possible D gene (6 bases). Looked up from germline, CDR1 is SNHLY and CDR2 is FYNNEI. This CDR3 region has 13 residues. V was cut by 11 bases and J by 2 bases, with 16 bases left in between. The chain's CDR3 is CAGSDSNPYEQYF. The CDR3 nucleotides read TGTGCCGGTTCGGACAGCAACCCCTACGAGCAGTACTTC.

This clone appeared a few times. This sequence joins TRBV5-6 and TRBJ1-5, with TRBD1 identical over 8 bases. This CDR3 is 14 amino acids long. V shed 1 base, J shed 5 bases, and the junction held 2 bases outside the gene matches. The germline CDR1 and CDR2 sequences are SGHDT and YYEEEE. The chain's CDR3 is CASSLSGGDQPQHF. CDR3 in DNA: TGTGCCAGCAGCTTGTCAGGGGGCGATCAGCCCCAGCATTTT.

The chain joins TRBV7-9 to TRBJ2-1; tentative D call: TRBD2 (7 bases). The V end was cut by 5 bases, the J end by 0 bases, with 17 bases between. The CDR3 totals 17 residues. The germline CDR1 and CDR2 sequences are SEHNR and FQNEAQ (reference sequence). CDR3 in DNA: TGTGCCAGCAGCCCAAGGGGGGGGCAAAGCTCCTACAATGAGCAGTTCTTC. Its protein product is CASSPRGGQSSYNEQFF.

This clone came up once. The chain combines TRBV7-3 with TRBJ2-1; D uncertain. The CDR3 has 12 residues. V gave up 4 bases and J gave up 5 bases, with 6 bases separating them. Germline V gene sequence: CDR1 SGHTA, CDR2 FQGTGA. The CDR3, as DNA: TGTGCCAGCAGCTCGCGCGACAATGAGCAGTTCTTC. Translated, it gives CASSSRDNEQFF.

The chain uses TRBV23-1 and TRBJ2-2, with TRBD2 as a possible D gene (6 bases). TRBV23-1 is annotated as an ORF whose role is uncertain. V lost 9 bases to trimming and J lost 8 bases, with 22 bases between them. The CDR3 has 15 amino acids. The CDR3 region has the DNA TGCGCCAGACTCAAATTAGGAGGGGTCGGTGGGGAGCTGTTTTTT. This encodes CARLKLGGVGGELFF.

The chain uses TRBV14 and TRBJ1-2, with a tentative D call TRBD1 (5 bases). From germline, CDR1 is SGHDN and CDR2 FVKESK. The CDR3 runs 16 residues. The V end was cut by 4 bases, the J end by 2 bases, with 17 bases between. The CDR3 DNA follows: TGTGCCAGCAGCCCCCTGGGTGCGCAGGGAAACTATGGCTACACCTTC. Protein product: CASSPLGAQGNYGYTF. The variable domain in full, completed from reference TRBV14 and TRBJ1-2, reads EAGVTQFPSHSVIEKGQTVTLRCDPISGHDNLYWYRRVMGKEIKFLLHFVKESKQDESGMPNNRFLAERTGGTYSTLKVQPAELEDSGVYFCASSPLGAQGNYGYTFGSGTRLTVV.

The chain recombines TRBV5-1 with TRBJ2-3; possibly TRBD2 for D (6 bases). CDR3 length: 12 amino acids. In germline, CDR1 is SGHRS, CDR2 YFSETQ. The CDR3 DNA follows: TGCGCGATAGCGGAGTTCACAGATACGCAGTATTTT. It yields the protein CAIAEFTDTQYF.

The V and J genes are TRBV19 and TRBJ2-1; 7 bases are a match to TRBD2. The ends lost 1 base at V and 10 bases at J; junction bases unmatched: 16. In germline, CDR1 is LNHDA, CDR2 SQIVND (reference sequence). This CDR3 is built from 17 residues. DNA for the CDR3: TGTGCCAGTAGTATAGGAACTAGCGACTTCTACAATGAGGAGCAGTTCTTC. Translation gives CASSIGTSDFYNEEQFF.

The chain couples TRBV6-5 to TRBJ2-7; 7 positions match TRBD2. The trim removed 6 bases at V and 0 bases at J, leaving 5 bases unmatched. The CDR3 spans 14 residues. CDR1 and CDR2 from the germline V gene are MNHEY and SVGAGI. CDR3 sequence reads: CASSNSGFSYEQYF. The CDR3 bases are TGTGCCAGCAGCAATAGCGGGTTCTCCTACGAGCAGTACTTC.

This clone was observed once. The rearrangement uses TRBV10-3 and TRBJ2-7; 7 bases match TRBD1. V lost 10 bases, J lost 2 bases, and 8 bases stayed unmatched. The germline V gene has CDR1 ENHRY and CDR2 SYGVKD. This CDR3 has 13 amino acids. The CDR3: CATLGDRAYEQYF. The CDR3 DNA reads TGTGCCACCCTGGGGGACAGAGCCTACGAGCAGTACTTC.

The chain employs TRBV11-2 and TRBJ2-7; a possible D gene is TRBD2 (5 bases). This CDR3 is built from 14 residues. The germline CDR1 and CDR2 sequences are SGHAT and FQNNGV. V was cut by 2 bases and J by 1 base, with 9 bases left in between. CDR3: CASSLWRKSYEQYF. The CDR3 bases are TGTGCCAGCAGCTTATGGAGGAAATCCTACGAGCAGTACTTC.